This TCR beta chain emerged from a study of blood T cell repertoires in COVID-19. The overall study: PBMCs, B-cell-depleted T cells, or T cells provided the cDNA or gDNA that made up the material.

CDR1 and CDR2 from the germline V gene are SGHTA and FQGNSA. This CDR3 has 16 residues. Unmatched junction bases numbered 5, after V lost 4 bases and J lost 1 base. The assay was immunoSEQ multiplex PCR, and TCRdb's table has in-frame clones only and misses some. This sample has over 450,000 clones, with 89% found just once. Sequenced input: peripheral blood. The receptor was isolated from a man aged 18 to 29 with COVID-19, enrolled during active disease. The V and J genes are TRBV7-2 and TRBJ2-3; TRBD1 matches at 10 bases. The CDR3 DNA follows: TGTGCCAGCAGCTGGGGGACAGGGGTGGGCACAGATACGCAGTATTTT. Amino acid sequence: CASSWGTGVGTDTQYF.